Following are 26 T cell receptor beta chains from one sample sequenced in a study of blood T cell repertoires in COVID-19. Data came from immunoSEQ multiplex PCR; TCRdb stores just in-frame clones and leaves some out. The sample has 200,000 to 250,000 clones, about 83% seen once. Material for sequencing was peripheral blood. The receptors come from a woman aged 45-65 years with active or convalescent COVID-19.

The rearrangement links TRBV19 to TRBJ1-1, with D perhaps matching TRBD1 (6 bases). This CDR3 region has 17 residues. The V end was cut by 1 base, the J end by 0 bases, with 15 bases between. Per germline, CDR1 LNHDA and CDR2 SQIVND (reference sequence). CDR3 region: CASSIGGRTVVNTEAFF. CDR3 nucleotides: TGTGCCAGTAGTATAGGAGGAAGGACAGTCGTGAACACTGAAGCTTTCTTT.

This clone showed up just a few times. The chain couples TRBV10-1 to TRBJ2-7; tentative D call: TRBD2 (5 bases). The length of the CDR3 is 12 residues. Germline-derived CDR1 and CDR2 are WNHNN and SYGVQD (reference sequence). The V end lost 6 bases, the J end lost 5 bases, and 11 bases lay between the germline ends. The CDR3 reads CASSPSGDEQYF. In DNA, the CDR3 is TGCGCCAGCAGCCCATCCGGGGACGAGCAGTACTTC.

The chain joins TRBV2 to TRBJ2-2; TRBD2 is a possible D gene (5 bases). V lost 7 bases and J lost 6, with 12 bases in between. CDR1 SNHLY and CDR2 FYNNEI come from the germline V gene. The CDR3 contains 13 residues. CDR3 region: CASKEGGPGELFF. The CDR3 bases are TGTGCCAGCAAAGAGGGCGGCCCCGGGGAGCTGTTTTTT.

The chain links TRBV7-9 to TRBJ1-4; possibly TRBD1 for D (6 bases). Germline-derived CDR1 and CDR2 are SEHNR and FQNEAQ (reference sequence). There are 13 residues in the CDR3. Trimming removed 3 bases at V and 8 bases at J, with 10 bases between. The CDR3 reads CASSFRTAEKLFF. The CDR3 nucleotides are TGTGCCAGCAGCTTCCGGACAGCCGAAAAACTGTTTTTT.

The genes are TRBV6-5 and TRBJ1-1, with 8 bases identical to TRBD1. The J segment lost 4 bases and the V segment lost 5 bases, leaving 6 bases of the junction unmatched. The CDR3 has 14 residues. Germline values: CDR1 MNHEY, CDR2 SVGAGI. CDR3 in amino acids: CASSRQGIGTEAFF. DNA for the CDR3: TGTGCCAGCAGTCGACAGGGGATAGGCACTGAAGCTTTCTTT.

This clone was seen once. J is TRBJ1-2 and V is TRBV2; D gene uncertain. Germline CDR1 and CDR2: SNHLY and FYNNEI. V was shortened by 4 bases and J by 7 bases, with 7 bases between the two germline ends. This CDR3 is built from 11 residues. The CDR3, as DNA: TGTGCCAGCAGTGTCTATAGTGGCTACACCTTC. As protein: CASSVYSGYTF.

This sequence joins TRBV2 and TRBJ1-2, with 7 nucleotides matching TRBD1. The CDR3 length is 16 residues. CDR1 and CDR2 (germline): SNHLY, FYNNEI. Trimming removed 6 bases from V and 3 bases from J; junction bases left unmatched: 13. CDR3 DNA sequence: TGTGCCAGCAGGCGACAGGGAGTTCGGGGTGACTATGGCTACACCTTC. Residues: CASRRQGVRGDYGYTF.

The chain uses TRBV14 and TRBJ1-3; the D is unclear. This CDR3 region has 13 residues. Trimming took 0 bases from V and 4 from J, leaving 4 bases between them. In germline, CDR1 is SGHDN, CDR2 FVKESK. This CDR3 is CASSQDMGNTIYF. The CDR3, as DNA: TGTGCCAGCAGCCAAGATATGGGAAACACCATATATTTT.

The V and J genes are TRBV19 and TRBJ2-6, with D perhaps TRBD1 (5 bases). The CDR3 has 16 residues. The V gene's germline CDR1 is LNHDA and CDR2 SQIVND (reference sequence). V was shortened by 6 bases and J by 0 bases, with 12 bases between the two germline ends. CDR3 sequence reads: CASRSTAISGANVLTF. In nucleotides, the CDR3 is TGTGCCAGTAGGTCGACAGCAATCTCTGGGGCCAACGTCCTGACTTTC.

This chain links TRBV19 with TRBJ1-1, with 10 bases aligning to TRBD1. V shed 6 bases, J shed 0 bases, and the junction held 4 bases outside the gene matches. Germline assignment: CDR1 LNHDA and CDR2 SQIVND (reference sequence). CDR3 size: 15 residues. The CDR3 loop is CASRWGQGLNTEAFF. In DNA, the CDR3 is TGTGCCAGTAGGTGGGGACAGGGGTTGAACACTGAAGCTTTCTTT.

The chain recombines TRBV5-4 with TRBJ2-1; 11 nucleotides align to TRBD2. CDR1 SGHNT and CDR2 YYREEE come from the germline V gene (reference sequence). V lost 0 bases, J lost 4 bases, and 6 bases stayed unmatched. This CDR3 is 17 amino acids long. In nucleotides, the CDR3 is TGTGCCAGCAGCTTGGCCGGAGTAGCGGGGGGGTACAATGAGCAGTTCTTC. Amino acid sequence: CASSLAGVAGGYNEQFF.

The genes are TRBV3-1 (or the pseudogene TRBV3-2) and TRBJ1-1; 8 bases are a match to TRBD1. Trimming cost V 4 bases and J 4 bases; bases outside gene matches: 2. Germline CDR1 reads LGHDT; CDR2 reads YNNKEL (reference sequence). The CDR3 totals 13 residues. CDR3 DNA: TGTGCCAGCAGCCGAGGACAGGGCACTGAAGCTTTCTTT. Translated: CASSRGQGTEAFF.

The chain combines TRBV2 with TRBJ2-4; a possible D gene is TRBD2 (7 bases). The CDR3 covers 12 residues. V was shortened by 6 bases and J by 7 bases, with 10 bases between the two germline ends. Germline CDR1 reads SNHLY; CDR2 reads FYNNEI. The CDR3 DNA is TGTGCCAGCAGACAGGGAGGGAACATTCAGTACTTC. The encoded protein is CASRQGGNIQYF.

The chain couples TRBV10-2 to TRBJ2-3; D is uncertain. The V gene lost 2 bases and the J gene lost 2 bases, with 8 bases spanning the gap. This CDR3 is 14 amino acids long. CDR1 WSHSY and CDR2 SAAADI come from the germline V gene. The CDR3 nucleotides read TGCGCCAGCAGTGAGGGAGCCAACACAGATACGCAGTATTTT. It encodes CASSEGANTDTQYF.

This chain uses TRBV5-1 with TRBJ1-1; no reliable D call. CDR1 is SGHRS, CDR2 YFSETQ, per germline. The CDR3 consists of 14 residues. Trimming took 4 bases from V and 1 from J, leaving 11 bases between them. For the CDR3, the DNA is TGCGCCAGCAGCCCTTACAACAGGAACACTGAAGCTTTCTTT. Residues: CASSPYNRNTEAFF.

This rearrangement joins TRBV18 to TRBJ2-3; the D gene is possibly TRBD1 (5 bases). With 0 bases removed from V and 6 bases from J, the gap between germline ends came to 16 bases. The CDR3 sequence is 16 residues long. The germline gives CDR1 KGHSH, CDR2 LQKENI. The CDR3, as DNA: TGTGCCAGCTCACCACCGGTCTCGCAGGGTCGGGATACGCAGTATTTT. This sequence encodes CASSPPVSQGRDTQYF.

V usage is TRBV3-1 (or the pseudogene TRBV3-2) and J usage is TRBJ1-1, with D unresolved. V was trimmed by 0 bases and J by 4 bases, leaving 12 bases between them. Germline loops: CDR1 LGHDT, CDR2 YNNKEL (reference sequence). The CDR3 runs 15 residues. CDR3 in DNA: TGTGCCAGCAGCCAAGATGGGGAGGCGGGCACTGAAGCTTTCTTT. Translation gives CASSQDGEAGTEAFF.

The V call is TRBV28, the J call TRBJ1-3, with 12 bases aligning to TRBD1. The CDR3 is made up of 13 amino acids. Germline V gene lookup returns CDR1 MDHEN and CDR2 SYDVKM. Trimming cost V 6 bases and J 7 bases; bases outside gene matches: 1. DNA of the CDR3: TGTGCCAGCAGGGGACAGGGGGCGAACACCATATATTTT. It is translated as CASRGQGANTIYF.

The chain couples TRBV7-6 to TRBJ1-2, with D possibly TRBD1 on 5 matching bases. The V gene lost 1 base and the J gene lost 1 base, with 10 bases spanning the gap. The CDR3 loop spans 15 amino acids. The germline V gene encodes CDR1 SGHVS and CDR2 FNYEAQ. CDR3 nucleotide sequence: TGTGCCAGCAGCTTAGGCCCAGGGATTAACTATGGCTACACCTTC. As protein: CASSLGPGINYGYTF.

This rearrangement joins TRBV28 to TRBJ1-6, with D possibly being TRBD1 (5 bases). Trimming pared 6 bases from V and 6 bases from J, leaving 9 bases between. The CDR3 has 13 residues. Germline V lookup: CDR1 MDHEN, CDR2 SYDVKM. CDR3: CASRPDSNSPLHF. Written as DNA, the CDR3 is TGTGCCAGCAGGCCTGACAGTAATTCACCCCTCCACTTT.

V usage is TRBV29-1 and J usage is TRBJ2-7; 7 positions agree with TRBD2. After removal of 7 bases from V and 4 bases from J, the junction contained 7 bases not matched to a gene. The CDR3 spans 12 residues. Germline CDR1 reads SQVTM; CDR2 reads ANQGSEA. The CDR3 spells CSAQRGLYEQYF. CDR3 coding DNA: TGCAGCGCCCAGCGGGGACTATACGAGCAGTACTTC.

V gene TRBV6-2 or TRBV6-3 combines with J gene TRBJ1-6; D unclear. This CDR3 region has 13 residues. CDR1 MNHEY and CDR2 SVGEGT come from the germline V gene. V shed 2 bases and J shed 9 bases, with 8 bases lying between them. The CDR3 spells CASSYLASSPLHF. CDR3 nucleotides: TGTGCCAGCAGTTACCTAGCGAGTTCACCCCTCCACTTT.

The chain employs TRBV11-2 and TRBJ1-6, with 9 bases lining up with TRBD1. V lost 2 bases, J lost 9 bases, and 5 bases stayed unmatched. Germline V gene lookup returns CDR1 SGHAT and CDR2 FQNNGV. The CDR3 covers 15 residues. The CDR3 coding sequence is TGTGCCAGCAGCTTAACCGGACAGGGGACTTCACCCCTCCACTTT. Translated: CASSLTGQGTSPLHF.

The chain carries TRBV7-9 and TRBJ2-7, with D perhaps matching TRBD1 (6 bases). The V end was cut by 1 base, the J end by 0 bases, with 7 bases between. The germline V gene encodes CDR1 SEHNR and CDR2 FQNEAQ (reference sequence). The CDR3 runs to 14 residues. The CDR3 nucleotides read TGTGCCAGCAGCTTAGACAGGGCCTCCTACGAGCAGTACTTC. Translation gives CASSLDRASYEQYF.

V and J are TRBV6-5 and TRBJ1-2; a weak D match, TRBD1 (5 bases). V was trimmed by 7 bases and J by 5 bases, leaving 20 bases between them. CDR3 length: 15 residues. CDR1 and CDR2 from the germline V gene are MNHEY and SVGAGI. The CDR3 sequence is CASTTRAGSFYGYTF. The CDR3 DNA reads as TGTGCCAGCACCACAAGGGCAGGGTCTTTTTATGGCTACACCTTC.

The chain carries TRBV28 and TRBJ2-2; 7 nucleotides line up with TRBD1. Germline lookup yields CDR1 MDHEN and CDR2 SYDVKM. V dropped 5 bases and J dropped 4; count of bases not matched to a gene: 10. CDR3 size: 16 residues. The CDR3 DNA reads TGTGCCAGCAGTCCTCCGAGACAGGGATCCACCGGGGAGCTGTTTTTT. This gives the protein CASSPPRQGSTGELFF.